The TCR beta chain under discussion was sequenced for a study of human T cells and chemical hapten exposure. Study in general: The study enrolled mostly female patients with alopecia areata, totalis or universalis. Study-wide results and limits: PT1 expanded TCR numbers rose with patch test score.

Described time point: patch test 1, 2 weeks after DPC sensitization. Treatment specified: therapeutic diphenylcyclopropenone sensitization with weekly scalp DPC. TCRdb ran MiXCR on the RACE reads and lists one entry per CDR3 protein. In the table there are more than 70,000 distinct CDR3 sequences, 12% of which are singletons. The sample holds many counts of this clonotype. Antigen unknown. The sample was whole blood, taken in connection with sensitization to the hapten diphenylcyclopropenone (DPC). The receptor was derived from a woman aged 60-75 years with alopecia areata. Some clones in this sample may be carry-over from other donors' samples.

In DNA, the CDR3 is TGTGCCAGCAGTTCACTAGCGCGGCCAGGGGTAGGCAATCAGCCCCAGCATTTT. Translating gives CASSSLARPGVGNQPQHF. The chain has TRBV6-6 and TRBJ1-5, with a tentative D call TRBD1 (6 bases). The CDR3 loop spans 18 amino acids. Trimming took off 4 bases at V and 2 bases at J, with 21 bases between the two ends. CDR1 is MNHNY and CDR2 is SVGAGI in the germline V gene (reference sequence).